Described below is a single T cell receptor (beta chain) sequence and its context. The antigen is undetermined. Germline V gene lookup returns CDR1 MDHEN and CDR2 SYDVKM. CDR3 length: 14 residues. The sample comes from a study of monozygotic twins with inflammatory bowel disease. Findings and limits, study-wide: By inverse Simpson index, TCRbeta diversity was lower in IBD patients than in healthy co-twins.

UMIs that included a 6-nucleotide sample barcode were added by template switching, which took place during cDNA synthesis. Reprocessing the 5' RACE reads, TCRdb reports a single entry for every CDR3 protein and omits DNA. Recorded here are 150,000 or so distinct CDR3 sequences; the top ten clones represent approximately 7%. This clonotype originated in a human donor with ulcerative colitis or Crohn's disease, or a healthy co-twin of an affected twin (not recorded which). V and J are TRBV28 and TRBJ1-2; the TCRdb call, TRBD1, lacks DNA for checking. The material sequenced was blood. This CDR3 is CASFPGQGPRGYTF.